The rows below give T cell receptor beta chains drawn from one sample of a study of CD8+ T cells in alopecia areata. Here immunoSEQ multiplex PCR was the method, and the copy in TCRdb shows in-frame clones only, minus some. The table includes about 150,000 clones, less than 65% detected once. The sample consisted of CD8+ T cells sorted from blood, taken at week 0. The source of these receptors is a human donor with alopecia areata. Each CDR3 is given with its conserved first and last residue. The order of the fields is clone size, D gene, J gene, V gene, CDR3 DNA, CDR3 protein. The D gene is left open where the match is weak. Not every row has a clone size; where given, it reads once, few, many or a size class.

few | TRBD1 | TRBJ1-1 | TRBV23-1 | TGCGCCAGCAGTCAAGGACAGGGGAACACTGAAGCTTTCTTT | CASSQGQGNTEAFF
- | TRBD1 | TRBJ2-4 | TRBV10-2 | TGCGCCAGCAGTGGAAGGACAGGGTCGAAAAACATTCAGTACTTC | CASSGRTGSKNIQYF
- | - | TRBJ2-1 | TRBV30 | TGTGCCTGGAGTGCAGGTAACAATGAGCAGTTCTTC | CAWSAGNNEQFF
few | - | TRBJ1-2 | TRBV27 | TGTGCCAGCAGTTTATCAAACGGGGATGGCTACACCTTC | CASSLSNGDGYTF
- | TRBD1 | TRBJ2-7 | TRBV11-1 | TGTGCCAGCAGCGAGCCGGGACAGGGATACGAGCAGTACTTC | CASSEPGQGYEQYF
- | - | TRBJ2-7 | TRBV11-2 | TGTGCCAGCAGCGGAGGGACAGAGCAGTACTTC | CASSGGTEQYF
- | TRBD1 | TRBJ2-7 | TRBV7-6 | TGTGCCAGCAGCTCCCGACAGGGGGCGAACGAGCAGTACTTC | CASSSRQGANEQYF
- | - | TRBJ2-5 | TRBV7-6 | TGTGCCAGCAGCGATGACAGGCTCCAAGAGACCCAGTACTTC | CASSDDRLQETQYF
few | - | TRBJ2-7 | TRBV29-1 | TGCAGCGTTGAAATGAGGCCCTACGAGCAGTACTTC | CSVEMRPYEQYF
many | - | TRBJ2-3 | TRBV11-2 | TGTGCCAGCAGCCCCGTTCGGCTGGACCTGGGGGATACGCAGTATTTT | CASSPVRLDLGDTQYF
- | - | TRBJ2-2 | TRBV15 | TGTGCCACTGCGTCCCGGGACATTAACACCGGGGAGCTGTTTTTT | CATASRDINTGELFF
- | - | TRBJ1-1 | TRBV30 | TGTGCCTGGGCCTGGGGAAGTGAAGCTTTCTTT | CAWAWGSEAFF
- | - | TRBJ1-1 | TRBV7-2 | TGTGCCAGCAGCTCGCGGGGCTACCCTTACACTGAAGCTTTCTTT | CASSSRGYPYTEAFF
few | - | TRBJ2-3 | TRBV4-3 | TGCGCCAGCAGCCAAGATGGGGTCCGCGATACGCAGTATTTT | CASSQDGVRDTQYF
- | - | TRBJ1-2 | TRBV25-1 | TGTGCCAGCAGTGACCCCGAAGAAAACTATGGCTACACCTTC | CASSDPEENYGYTF
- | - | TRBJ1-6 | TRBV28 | TGTGCCAGCAGTTTTCGAGGGGCGTCACCCCTCCACTTT | CASSFRGASPLHF
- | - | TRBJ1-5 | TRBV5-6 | TGTGCCAGCAGCTTGGGATCGGGGCCCCATCAGCCCCAGCATTTT | CASSLGSGPHQPQHF
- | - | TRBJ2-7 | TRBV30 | TGTGCCTGGAGGGGACGGACGCGACCCTACGAGCAGTACTTC | CAWRGRTRPYEQYF
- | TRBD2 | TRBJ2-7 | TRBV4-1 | TGCGCCAGCAGCCAAGGGAATAGCGGGGGGGCGGATGAGCAGTACTTC | CASSQGNSGGADEQYF
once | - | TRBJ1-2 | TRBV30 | TGTGCCTGGATGGTGGGGTATGGGACGGGCTACACCTTC | CAWMVGYGTGYTF
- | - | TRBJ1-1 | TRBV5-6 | TGTGCCAGCAGCTTTGGAGACAGTGAAGCTTTCTTT | CASSFGDSEAFF
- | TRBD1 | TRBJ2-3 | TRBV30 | TGTGCCTGTAACTCGGACAGGGGGCTGATAGATACGCAGTATTTT | CACNSDRGLIDTQYF
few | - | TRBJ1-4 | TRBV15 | TGTGCCACCAGCAGAGATTTAGGACAGTTTAATGAAAAACTGTTTTTT | CATSRDLGQFNEKLFF
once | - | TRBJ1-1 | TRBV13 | TGTGCCAGCAGCCAGGGAGAGGGCGTTGAAGCTTTCTTT | CASSQGEGVEAFF
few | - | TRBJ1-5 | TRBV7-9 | TGTGCCAGCAGCTTAGGGACTAGGCCCCAGCATTTT | CASSLGTRPQHF
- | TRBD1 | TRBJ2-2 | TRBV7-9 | TGTGCCAGCAGACAACCAGGACAGGGGGAGTCCGGGGAGCTGTTTTTT | CASRQPGQGESGELFF
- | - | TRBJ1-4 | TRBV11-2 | TGTGCCAGCCAGGAATTCAAGGAGGGAACGGAAAAACTGTTTTTT | CASQEFKEGTEKLFF